These T cell receptor beta chains were read from a single sample in a study of OX40 agonist ivuxolimab in advanced cancers. Profiled with immunoSEQ multiplex PCR; TCRdb holds only in-frame clones, not every one. The sample lists 80,000 or so clones; 90% were seen once. This sample comprised CD4+ or CD8+ T cells sorted from blood, obtained in a trial of the OX40 agonist ivuxolimab. These receptors all come from an adult with an advanced solid tumor such as melanoma, head and neck, liver or kidney cancer. Both conserved end residues are part of each CDR3.

v_gene	j_gene	CDR3aa
TRBV6-5	TRBJ2-7	CASSYSTGGGYEQYF
TRBV6-5	TRBJ1-1	CASRLLQVDPTEAFF
TRBV5-4	TRBJ2-7	CASSLQDGTYEQYF
TRBV19	TRBJ2-1	CASKGTSGRKSYNEQFF
TRBV19	TRBJ1-2	CASSTTGGTGYTF
TRBV7-9	TRBJ2-1	CASTPGLADNNEQFF
TRBV7-8	TRBJ2-5	CASSLVYQETQYF
TRBV6-5	TRBJ1-4	CASSVGQINEKLFF
TRBV11-3	TRBJ2-7	CASSPGSHEQYF
TRBV7-2	TRBJ2-2	CASSLEGTGELFF
TRBV28	TRBJ1-2	CASSLAGVGNYGYTF
TRBV5-5	TRBJ1-3	CASSLTDDSGNTIYF